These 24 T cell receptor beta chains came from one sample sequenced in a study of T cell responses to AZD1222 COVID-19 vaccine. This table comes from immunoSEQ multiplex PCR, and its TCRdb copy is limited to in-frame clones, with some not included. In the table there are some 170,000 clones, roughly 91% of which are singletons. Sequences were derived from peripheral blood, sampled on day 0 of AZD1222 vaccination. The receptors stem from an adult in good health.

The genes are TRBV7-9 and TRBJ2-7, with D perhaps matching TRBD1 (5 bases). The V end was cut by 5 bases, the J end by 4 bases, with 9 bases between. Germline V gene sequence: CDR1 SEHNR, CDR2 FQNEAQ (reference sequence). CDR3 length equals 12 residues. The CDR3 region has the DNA TGTGCCAGCAGCAAAGACAGTTACGAGCAGTACTTC. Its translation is CASSKDSYEQYF.

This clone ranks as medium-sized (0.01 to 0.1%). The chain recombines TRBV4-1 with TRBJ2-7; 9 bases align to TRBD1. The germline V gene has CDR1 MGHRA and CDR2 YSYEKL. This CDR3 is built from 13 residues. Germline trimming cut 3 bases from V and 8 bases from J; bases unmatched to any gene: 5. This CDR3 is CASSQADRGKQYF. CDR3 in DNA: TGCGCCAGCAGCCAGGCGGACAGGGGCAAGCAGTACTTC.

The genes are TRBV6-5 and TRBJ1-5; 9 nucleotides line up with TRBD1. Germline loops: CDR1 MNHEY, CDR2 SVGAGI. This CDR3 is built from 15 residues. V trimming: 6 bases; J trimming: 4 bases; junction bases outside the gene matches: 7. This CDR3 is CASSTGGAGNQPQHF. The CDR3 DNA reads TGTGCCAGCAGCACAGGGGGCGCCGGGAATCAGCCCCAGCATTTT.

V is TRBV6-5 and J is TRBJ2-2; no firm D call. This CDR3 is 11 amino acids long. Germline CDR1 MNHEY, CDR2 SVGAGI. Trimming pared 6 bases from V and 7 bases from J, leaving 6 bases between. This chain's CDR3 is CASRDGGELFF. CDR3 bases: TGTGCCAGCAGGGACGGCGGGGAGCTGTTTTTT.

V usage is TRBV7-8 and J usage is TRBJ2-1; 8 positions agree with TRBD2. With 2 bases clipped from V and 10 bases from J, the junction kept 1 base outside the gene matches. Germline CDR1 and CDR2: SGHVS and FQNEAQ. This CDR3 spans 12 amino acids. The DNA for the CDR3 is TGTGCCAGCAGCTTACCGGGAGGGGAGCAGTTCTTC. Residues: CASSLPGGEQFF.

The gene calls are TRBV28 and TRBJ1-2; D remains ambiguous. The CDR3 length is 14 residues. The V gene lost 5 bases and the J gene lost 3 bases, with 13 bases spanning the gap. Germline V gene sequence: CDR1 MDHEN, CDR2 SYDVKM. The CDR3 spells CASSPGGSDYGYTF. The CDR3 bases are TGTGCCAGCAGTCCCGGAGGGTCGGACTATGGCTACACCTTC.

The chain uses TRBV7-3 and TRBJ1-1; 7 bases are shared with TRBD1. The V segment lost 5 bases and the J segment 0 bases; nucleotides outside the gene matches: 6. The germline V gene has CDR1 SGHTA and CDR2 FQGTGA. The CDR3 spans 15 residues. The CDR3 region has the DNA TGTGCCAGCAGCCCCGGGGGACAGATGAACACTGAAGCTTTCTTT. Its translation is CASSPGGQMNTEAFF.

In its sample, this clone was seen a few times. This chain's CDR3 is CASSYRMQGNTEAFF. The DNA for the CDR3 is TGTGCCAGCAGTTACCGTATGCAGGGGAACACTGAAGCTTTCTTT. The chain combines TRBV6-2 or TRBV6-3 with TRBJ1-1; possible D gene TRBD1, 5 bases. V lost 2 bases and J 1 base, leaving 11 bases between the germline ends. Germline V gives CDR1 MNHEY, CDR2 SVGEGT. The length of the CDR3 is 15 residues.

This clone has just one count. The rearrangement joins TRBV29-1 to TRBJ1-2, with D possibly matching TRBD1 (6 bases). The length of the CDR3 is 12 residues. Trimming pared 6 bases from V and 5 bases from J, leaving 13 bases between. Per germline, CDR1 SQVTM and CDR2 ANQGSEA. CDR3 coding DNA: TGCAGCGTGGGGGACACAGTATATGGCTACACCTTC. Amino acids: CSVGDTVYGYTF.

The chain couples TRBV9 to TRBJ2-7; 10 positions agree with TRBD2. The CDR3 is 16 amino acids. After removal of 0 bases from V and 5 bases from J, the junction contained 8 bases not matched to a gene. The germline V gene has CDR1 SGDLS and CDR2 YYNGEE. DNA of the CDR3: TGTGCCAGCAGCGTAGGGGCTAGCGGGAGTACCGACGAGCAGTACTTC. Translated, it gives CASSVGASGSTDEQYF.

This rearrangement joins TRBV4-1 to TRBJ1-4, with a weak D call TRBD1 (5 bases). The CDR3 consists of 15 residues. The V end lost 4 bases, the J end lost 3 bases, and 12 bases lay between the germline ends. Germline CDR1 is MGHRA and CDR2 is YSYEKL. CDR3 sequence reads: CASSLLVGANEKLFF. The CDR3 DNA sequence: TGCGCCAGCAGCCTACTAGTGGGGGCTAATGAAAAACTGTTTTTT.

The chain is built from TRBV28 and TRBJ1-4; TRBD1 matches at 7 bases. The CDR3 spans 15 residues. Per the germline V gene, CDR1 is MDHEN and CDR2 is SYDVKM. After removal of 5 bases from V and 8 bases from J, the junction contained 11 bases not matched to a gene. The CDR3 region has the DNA TGTGCCAGCAGTCTAACAGACAGGGTAAAGGAAAAACTGTTTTTT. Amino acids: CASSLTDRVKEKLFF.

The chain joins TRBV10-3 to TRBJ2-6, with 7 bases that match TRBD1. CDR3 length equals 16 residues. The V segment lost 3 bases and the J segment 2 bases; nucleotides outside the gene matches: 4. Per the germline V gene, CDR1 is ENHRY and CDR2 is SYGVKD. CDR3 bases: TGTGCCATCAGTGACCAACAGGGGACTGGGGCCAACGTCCTGACTTTC. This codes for CAISDQQGTGANVLTF.

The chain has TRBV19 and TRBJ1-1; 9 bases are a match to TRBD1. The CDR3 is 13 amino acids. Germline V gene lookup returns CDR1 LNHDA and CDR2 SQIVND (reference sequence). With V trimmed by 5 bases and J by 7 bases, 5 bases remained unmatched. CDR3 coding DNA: TGTGCCAGTAGTGTACCGGGACAGGGTGAAGCTTTCTTT. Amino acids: CASSVPGQGEAFF.

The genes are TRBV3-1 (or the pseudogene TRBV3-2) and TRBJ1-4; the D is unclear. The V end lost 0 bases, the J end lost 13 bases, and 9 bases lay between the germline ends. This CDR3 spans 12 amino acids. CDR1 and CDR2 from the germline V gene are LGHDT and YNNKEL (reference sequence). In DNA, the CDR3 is TGTGCCAGCAGCCAAGAGGGAAAGCGACTGTTTTTT. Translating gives CASSQEGKRLFF.

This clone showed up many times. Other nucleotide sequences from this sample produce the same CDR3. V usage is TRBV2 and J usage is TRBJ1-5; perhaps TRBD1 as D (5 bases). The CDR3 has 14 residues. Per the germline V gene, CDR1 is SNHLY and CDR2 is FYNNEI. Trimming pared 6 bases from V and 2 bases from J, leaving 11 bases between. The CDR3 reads CASRGRGGNQPQHF. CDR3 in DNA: TGTGCCAGCAGAGGTAGGGGAGGCAATCAGCCCCAGCATTTT. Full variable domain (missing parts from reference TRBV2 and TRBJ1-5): EPEVTQTPSHQVTQMGQEVILRCVPISNHLYFYWYRQILGQKVEFLVSFYNNEISEKSEIFDDQFSVERPDGSNFTLKIRSTKLEDSAMYFCASRGRGGNQPQHFGDGTRLSIL.

CDR3 sequence: CASSLGFSNYEQYF. Here the CDR3 DNA reads TGTGCCAGCAGCTTAGGCTTTAGCAACTACGAGCAGTACTTC. The chain uses TRBV11-2 and TRBJ2-7; D remains unclear. The CDR3 has 14 amino acids. Trimming stripped 1 base from V and 3 bases from J, with 10 bases between. Germline-derived CDR1 and CDR2 are SGHAT and FQNNGV. The variable domain in full, completed from reference TRBV11-2 and TRBJ2-7, reads EAGVAQSPRYKIIEKRQSVAFWCNPISGHATLYWYQQILGQGPKLLIQFQNNGVVDDSQLPKDRFSAERLKGVDSTLKIQPAKLEDSAVYLCASSLGFSNYEQYFGPGTRLTVT.

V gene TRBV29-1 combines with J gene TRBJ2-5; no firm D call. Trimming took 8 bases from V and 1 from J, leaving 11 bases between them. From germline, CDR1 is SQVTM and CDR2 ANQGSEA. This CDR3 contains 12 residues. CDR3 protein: CSIGPIQETQYF. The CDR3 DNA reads TGCAGCATCGGACCGATCCAAGAGACCCAGTACTTC.

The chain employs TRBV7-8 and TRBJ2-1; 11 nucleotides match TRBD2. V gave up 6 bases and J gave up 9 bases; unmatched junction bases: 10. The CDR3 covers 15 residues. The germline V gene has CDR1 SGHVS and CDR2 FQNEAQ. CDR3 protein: CASRKRVTSGVEQFF. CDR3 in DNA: TGTGCCAGCAGGAAACGAGTGACTAGCGGGGTTGAGCAGTTCTTC.

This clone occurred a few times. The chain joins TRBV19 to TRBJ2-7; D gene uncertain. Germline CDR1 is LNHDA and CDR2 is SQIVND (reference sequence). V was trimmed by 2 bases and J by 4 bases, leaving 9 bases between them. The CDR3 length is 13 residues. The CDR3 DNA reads TGTGCCAGTAGTATACAACCCGCTTACGAGCAGTACTTC. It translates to CASSIQPAYEQYF.

CDR3 amino acids: CASSIEGVSTDTQYF. The CDR3 DNA is TGTGCCAGCAGCATCGAAGGGGTTAGCACAGATACGCAGTATTTT. The chain uses TRBV5-5 and TRBJ2-3; a possible D gene is TRBD1 (5 bases). The germline V and J ends were trimmed by 4 bases and 0 bases, with 12 bases remaining between them. The CDR3 runs 15 residues. Germline assignment: CDR1 SGHKS and CDR2 YYEKEE (reference sequence).

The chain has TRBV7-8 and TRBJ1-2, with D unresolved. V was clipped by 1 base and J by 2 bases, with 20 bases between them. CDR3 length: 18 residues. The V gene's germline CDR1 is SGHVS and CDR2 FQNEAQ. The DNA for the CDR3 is TGTGCCAGCAGCTTAGTTCTGCCGGAAACCGGCTTAAACTATGGCTACACCTTC. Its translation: CASSLVLPETGLNYGYTF. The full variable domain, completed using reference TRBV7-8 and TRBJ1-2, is GAGVSQSPRYKVAKRGQDVALRCDPISGHVSLFWYQQALGQGPEFLTYFQNEAQLDKSGLPSDRFFAERPEGSVSTLKIQRTQQEDSAVYLCASSLVLPETGLNYGYTFGSGTRLTVV.

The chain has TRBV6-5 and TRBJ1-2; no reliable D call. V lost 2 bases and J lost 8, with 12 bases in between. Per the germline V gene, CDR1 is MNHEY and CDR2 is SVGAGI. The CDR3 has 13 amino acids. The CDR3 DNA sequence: TGTGCCAGCAGTTACGGGCCCCCTGGAGGCTACACCTTC. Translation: CASSYGPPGGYTF.

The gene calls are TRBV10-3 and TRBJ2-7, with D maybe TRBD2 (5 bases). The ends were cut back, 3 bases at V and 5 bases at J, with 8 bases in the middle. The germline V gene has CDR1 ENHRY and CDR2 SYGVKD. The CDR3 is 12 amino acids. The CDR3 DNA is TGTGCCATCAGTGAATCCGGGAACGAGCAGTACTTC. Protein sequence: CAISESGNEQYF.